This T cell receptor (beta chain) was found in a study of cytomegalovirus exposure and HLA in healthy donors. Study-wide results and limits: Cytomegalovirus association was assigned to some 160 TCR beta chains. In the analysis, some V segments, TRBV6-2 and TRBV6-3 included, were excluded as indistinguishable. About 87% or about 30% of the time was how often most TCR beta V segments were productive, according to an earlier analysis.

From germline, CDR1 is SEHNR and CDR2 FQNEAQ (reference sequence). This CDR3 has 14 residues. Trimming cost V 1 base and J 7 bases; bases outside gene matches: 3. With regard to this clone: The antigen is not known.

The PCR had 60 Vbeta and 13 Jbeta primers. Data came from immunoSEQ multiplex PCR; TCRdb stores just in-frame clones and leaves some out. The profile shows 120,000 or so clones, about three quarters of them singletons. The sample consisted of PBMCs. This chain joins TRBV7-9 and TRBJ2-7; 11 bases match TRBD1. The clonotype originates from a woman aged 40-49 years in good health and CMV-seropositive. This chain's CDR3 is CASSLGTGGREQYF. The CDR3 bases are TGTGCCAGCAGCTTAGGGACAGGGGGCCGAGAGCAGTACTTC.